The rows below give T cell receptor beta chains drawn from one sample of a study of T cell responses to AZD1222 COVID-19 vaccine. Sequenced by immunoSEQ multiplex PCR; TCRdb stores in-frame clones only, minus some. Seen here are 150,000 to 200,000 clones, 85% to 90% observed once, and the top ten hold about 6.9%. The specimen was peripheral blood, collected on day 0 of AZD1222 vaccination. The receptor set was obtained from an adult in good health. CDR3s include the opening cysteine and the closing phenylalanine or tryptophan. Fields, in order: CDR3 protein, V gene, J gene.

CDR3aa: CASSGTSVFGTQYF; v_gene: TRBV5-1; j_gene: TRBJ2-5
CDR3aa: CASSLDLGSQPQHF; v_gene: TRBV5-1; j_gene: TRBJ1-5
CDR3aa: CASSLVARAQETQYF; v_gene: TRBV7-6; j_gene: TRBJ2-5
CDR3aa: CASSLFGPSTDTQYF; v_gene: TRBV9; j_gene: TRBJ2-3
CDR3aa: CASSLAVVENEKLFF; v_gene: TRBV7-8; j_gene: TRBJ1-4
CDR3aa: CASSYTQGYEQYF; v_gene: TRBV5-4; j_gene: TRBJ2-7
CDR3aa: CASSADTGELFF; v_gene: TRBV2; j_gene: TRBJ2-2
CDR3aa: CASRLAGTGSEAFF; v_gene: TRBV6-6; j_gene: TRBJ1-1
CDR3aa: CASSEQGSQPQHF; v_gene: TRBV5-5; j_gene: TRBJ1-5
CDR3aa: CASSRTPGATYNEQFF; v_gene: TRBV28; j_gene: TRBJ2-1
CDR3aa: CASSQDRHSGNTIYF; v_gene: TRBV4-3; j_gene: TRBJ1-3
CDR3aa: CASSLGQYNEQFF; v_gene: TRBV5-1; j_gene: TRBJ2-1
CDR3aa: CASSLGTGPTNQPQHF; v_gene: TRBV7-6; j_gene: TRBJ1-5
CDR3aa: CASSQEGRGMNTEAFF; v_gene: TRBV3-1/TRBV3-2; j_gene: TRBJ1-1
CDR3aa: CASTSDSNTEAFF; v_gene: TRBV5-1; j_gene: TRBJ1-1
CDR3aa: CSSSPTGPGTEIATNEKLFF; v_gene: TRBV3-1/TRBV3-2; j_gene: TRBJ1-4
CDR3aa: CASSYSGGLDYYGYTF; v_gene: TRBV6-7; j_gene: TRBJ1-2
CDR3aa: CASSSTGGRGGELFF; v_gene: TRBV27; j_gene: TRBJ2-2
CDR3aa: CAISARRDKPDEQFF; v_gene: TRBV10-3; j_gene: TRBJ2-1
CDR3aa: CASENRANTGELFF; v_gene: TRBV5-5; j_gene: TRBJ2-2
CDR3aa: CASSLEGNFYGYTF; v_gene: TRBV7-9; j_gene: TRBJ1-2
CDR3aa: CASSLAPAGISETQYF; v_gene: TRBV7-8; j_gene: TRBJ2-5
CDR3aa: CASSFLAGANTGELFF; v_gene: TRBV6-5; j_gene: TRBJ2-2
CDR3aa: CASSATYNEQFF; v_gene: TRBV5-6; j_gene: TRBJ2-1
CDR3aa: CASSLGERTGELFF; v_gene: TRBV11-3; j_gene: TRBJ2-2
CDR3aa: CASSYSKTGINYGYTF; v_gene: TRBV6-5; j_gene: TRBJ1-2
CDR3aa: CASSFVTWASGNTIYF; v_gene: TRBV7-9; j_gene: TRBJ1-3
CDR3aa: CASSEVANSPLHF; v_gene: TRBV2; j_gene: TRBJ1-6
CDR3aa: CASSYGRGSGANVLTF; v_gene: TRBV6-2/TRBV6-3; j_gene: TRBJ2-6
CDR3aa: CASSPLRPGGWEKLFF; v_gene: TRBV18; j_gene: TRBJ1-4
CDR3aa: CASNWATTGELFF; v_gene: TRBV19; j_gene: TRBJ2-2
CDR3aa: CAITGQPNQPQHF; v_gene: TRBV10-3; j_gene: TRBJ1-5
CDR3aa: CASSPLPGLGQLNEQFF; v_gene: TRBV14; j_gene: TRBJ2-1
CDR3aa: CASSLSESTDTQYF; v_gene: TRBV7-3; j_gene: TRBJ2-3
CDR3aa: CASIAERPYEQYF; v_gene: TRBV28; j_gene: TRBJ2-7
CDR3aa: CASSLGRTNYGYTF; v_gene: TRBV5-5; j_gene: TRBJ1-2
CDR3aa: CASSLEEGGQFF; v_gene: TRBV5-4; j_gene: TRBJ2-1
CDR3aa: CASSLWGGGQTIYEQYF; v_gene: TRBV6-2/TRBV6-3; j_gene: TRBJ2-7
CDR3aa: CASSRGGDEKLFF; v_gene: TRBV2; j_gene: TRBJ1-4
CDR3aa: CASSPGTGSLETQYF; v_gene: TRBV6-4; j_gene: TRBJ2-5
CDR3aa: CASSADDRDSYEQYF; v_gene: TRBV10-1; j_gene: TRBJ2-7
CDR3aa: CASSPGVEQFF; v_gene: TRBV3-1/TRBV3-2; j_gene: TRBJ2-1
CDR3aa: CATSERGLNEQYF; v_gene: TRBV24-1; j_gene: TRBJ2-7
CDR3aa: CAISGSTNYGYTF; v_gene: TRBV10-3; j_gene: TRBJ1-2
CDR3aa: CASSQDGTVNNQPQHF; v_gene: TRBV4-1; j_gene: TRBJ1-5
CDR3aa: CASSQGTGLNSPLHF; v_gene: TRBV4-3; j_gene: TRBJ1-6
CDR3aa: CASSFGGAGETQYF; v_gene: TRBV5-4; j_gene: TRBJ2-5
CDR3aa: CASSISETQYF; v_gene: TRBV18; j_gene: TRBJ2-5
CDR3aa: CASSLEGANTEAFF; v_gene: TRBV5-1; j_gene: TRBJ1-1
CDR3aa: CASRPTGVQPQHF; v_gene: TRBV19; j_gene: TRBJ1-5
CDR3aa: CASSQWRETQYF; v_gene: TRBV23-1; j_gene: TRBJ2-5
CDR3aa: CASSRSWGFGLFEQYF; v_gene: TRBV5-5; j_gene: TRBJ2-7
CDR3aa: CASSLISGNTGELFF; v_gene: TRBV28; j_gene: TRBJ2-2
CDR3aa: CASSAPGTGSAFDEQFF; v_gene: TRBV7-9; j_gene: TRBJ2-1
CDR3aa: CASSIFWPNEQYF; v_gene: TRBV27; j_gene: TRBJ2-7